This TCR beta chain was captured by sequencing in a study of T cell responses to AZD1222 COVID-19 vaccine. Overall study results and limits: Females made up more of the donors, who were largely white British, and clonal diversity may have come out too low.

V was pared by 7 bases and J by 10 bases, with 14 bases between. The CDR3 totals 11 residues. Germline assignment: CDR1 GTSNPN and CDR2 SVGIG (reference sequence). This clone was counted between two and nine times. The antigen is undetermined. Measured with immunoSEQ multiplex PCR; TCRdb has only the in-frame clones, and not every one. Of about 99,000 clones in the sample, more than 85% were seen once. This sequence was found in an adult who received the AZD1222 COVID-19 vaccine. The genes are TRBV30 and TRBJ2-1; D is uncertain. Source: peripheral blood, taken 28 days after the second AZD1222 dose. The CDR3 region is CASWARGEQFF. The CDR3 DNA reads TGTGCCTCGTGGGCCCGAGGCGAGCAGTTCTTC.